These T cell receptor beta chains were read from a single sample in a study of blood T cell repertoires in COVID-19. Generated by immunoSEQ multiplex PCR, the TCRdb table keeps only in-frame clones and is missing some. Here the sample spans 75,000 to 90,000 clones, less than 85% being singletons. The sample taken for sequencing was peripheral blood. The origin of the receptors is a woman aged 70-85 years with acute or convalescent COVID-19. Both conserved end residues are trimmed from each CDR3.

V gene	J gene	CDR3 protein
TRBV7-3	TRBJ2-3	ASSPLPGNTDTQY
TRBV4-1	TRBJ2-7	ASSQDGAYEQY
TRBV19	TRBJ2-3	ASSIAGTDTQY
TRBV7-8	TRBJ1-4	ASSPYRGRTNEKLF
TRBV5-4	TRBJ2-1	ASSGLAGGFEQF
TRBV27	TRBJ2-3	ASSFIQRGGVPSTDTQY
TRBV4-3	TRBJ1-1	ASSRAGGTEAF
TRBV24-1	TRBJ2-3	ATSVATGPISTDTQY
TRBV24-1	TRBJ2-6	ATRLKGLGANVLT
TRBV18	TRBJ2-7	ASSPGTSGGYEQY
TRBV7-2	TRBJ2-7	ASSLGDLTHEQY
TRBV6-5	TRBJ1-5	ASSKSRVWPQH
TRBV29-1	TRBJ2-5	SVFGLEVTQY
TRBV9	TRBJ2-1	ASSVFSAGGSYNEQF
TRBV4-3	TRBJ2-5	ASSQAGGRQETQY
TRBV5-4	TRBJ1-2	ASSGGGGSYGYT
TRBV7-2	TRBJ1-5	ASSLTGANQPQH
TRBV19	TRBJ2-2	ASTDRATGELF
TRBV7-9	TRBJ2-2	ASSLRVEFDRAGELF
TRBV19	TRBJ1-2	ASSIGRGYT
TRBV29-1	TRBJ1-1	SASQGVDTEAF
TRBV27	TRBJ2-7	ASSLFRSYEQY
TRBV7-2	TRBJ2-3	ASSSRAGGVDTQY
TRBV3-1/TRBV3-2	TRBJ2-3	ASSPNTGTDTQY
TRBV20-1	TRBJ2-3	SARLTDTQY
TRBV5-5	TRBJ2-1	ASSLDISRGPQF
TRBV7-9	TRBJ2-7	ASSPDTRSYEQY
TRBV6-2/TRBV6-3	TRBJ2-3	ASSYGGASDTQY
TRBV5-5	TRBJ2-1	ASSFEGHSSYNEQF
TRBV6-2/TRBV6-3	TRBJ1-2	ASSSAGTDLLRGYT
TRBV5-6	TRBJ2-5	ASSPRQRTAGETQY
TRBV9	TRBJ2-5	ASSPGLAGKTQY
TRBV3-1/TRBV3-2	TRBJ1-2	ASSQPSDDGQGAGYT
TRBV5-4	TRBJ1-2	ASSLGQGNYGYT
TRBV19	TRBJ1-1	ASRIYRGQTEAF
TRBV5-6	TRBJ2-7	ASSSRGGSFYEQY